This T cell receptor beta chain was retrieved from a study of shared clonotypes between healthy human individuals (dated by TCRdb to the early 2020s). In the study overall: The cohort included a few men and a couple of women between 18 and 49 years of age. For each donor, CD4 naive and CD4 memory were each given three plates, CD8 naive was given two plates, and CD8 memory was given one plate. Blood TCR repertoires of roughly five healthy adults were deeply sequenced to estimate repertoire size and the extent of clonotype sharing between individuals. To increase sequencing depth and limit assay-specific biases, different laboratories used diverse techniques to prepare libraries and sequence TCR repertoires. Leukapheresis yielded between about 0.94 and 9.5 billion PBMCs per donor.

TCR CDR3 regions were amplified from genomic DNA by multiplex PCR using the deep immunoSEQ assay. Genomic DNA extracted from each cell subset was distributed evenly over all wells of several immunoSEQ 96-well plates, and each plate served as one replicate. For sorted subsets, about 220 ng of genomic DNA, equivalent to some 30,000 T cell genomes, went into each replicate PCR. Purified libraries were quantified with a Qubit 3.0 fluorometer, sized on a Bioanalyzer 2100, and re-quantified with the KAPA Library Quantification kit. A separate single-read 150-cycle Illumina NextSeq 550 flow cell was used to sequence each immunoSEQ 96-well plate. The source study handled its data this way. The immunoSEQ output contained only junctional sequences without quality scores, so filtering could not match that applied to full-length reads. To assign V/J genes and CDR3, sequences were annotated against IMGT germline references using PyIR, a Python wrapper for IgBLAST v1.9. Any read was removed if the V/J assignment was weak (E-value above 1e-6), the CDR3 was missing, or the read contained stop codons, out-of-frame junctions, or ambiguous translated residues. V3J clonotypes were defined as sequences sharing the same inferred V gene, J gene, and CDR3 amino acid sequence. Percentage overlap between repertoires was computed as shared unique clonotypes divided by the size of the smaller repertoire. Three approaches were used to assess repertoire richness: RTK rarefaction, the Chao1 estimator, and Recon v2.1 estimates of unobserved clonotypes. For all TCRbeta clonotypes obtained by the gDNA method from several donors, generation probabilities were computed with OLGA. This immuneACCESS table, as held by TCRdb, lists in-frame sequences with V and J called but not all clones. Of the missing ones, under half trace to an unresolved V gene in checked studies; the others have no known cause. V, J and clone size are those of that table, while D and trimming were read from the DNA. For this sample there are around 2.1 million clones; 85% to 95% appear just once. The ten largest make up more than 1.5% of the sample.

CD8 naive samples were obtained by positive selection for CCR7 among CD45RO-negative cells, yielding a CD45RA+CCR7+ population from which TemRA cells were excluded. Healthy HIV-negative adults with no recently reported acute infections or vaccinations were included as donors. Every donor was a Caucasian adult living in Nashville, Tennessee, USA. After blood collection by leukapheresis, PBMCs were isolated using Ficoll-Histopaque density gradient centrifugation and then cryopreserved in the vapor phase of liquid nitrogen. Analytical flow cytometry was used to check the purity and quantity of each magnetically sorted T cell population. Genomic DNA was isolated from each sorted fraction and quantified by UV absorbance on a Nanodrop 2000c. This clone was seen more than once but under ten times. The antigen it recognizes is unknown. No quality values exist for individual bases; no much larger clone is one base distant.

Here is what the overall study found, with its caveats: Based on pairwise subsampling, the degree of clonotype sharing among donors was expected to be affected by sequencing depth. Sampling was limited to blood, and TCR repertoires in tissue likely differ from TCR repertoires in blood. The genetic and exposure-history diversity represented was limited by the small number of donors. Rarefaction of sorted-subset datasets indicated incomplete sequencing despite the large sequencing depth. Compared with non-shared clonotypes, clonotypes shared by all four sorted-subset donors had higher generation probabilities. About 5% of naive CD4, roughly 3.5% of naive CD8, about 2.4% of memory CD4, and approximately 0.39% of memory CD8 clonotypes were shared across several donors. Estimated clonotype richness was generally larger for naive than for memory subsets.

The receptor was isolated from a man aged 18 to 35 in good health. Some clones in this sample may be carry-over from other donors' samples. The sequenced material came from naive CD8+ T cells from PBMCs. The sample's cell subset or site label is to be understood as: CD45RA+CCR7+.

The base sequence is TGTGCCAGCAGTCCGATTGGACAGGGTAACACTGAAGCTTTCTTT. Its protein product is CASSPIGQGNTEAFF. The chain couples TRBV27 to TRBJ1-1; TRBD1 aligns with 8 central bases. Here V drops 5 bases and J drops 2 bases, and the junction holds 7 bases not matched to any gene. Measured from the cysteine to the phenylalanine, the CDR3 is 15 residues long. Here the CDR3 DNA is all that survives: 45 bases in frame from base 1. From a lookup of the germline V gene (reference sequence), CDR1 and CDR2 are MNHEY and SMNVEV.